The clone carrying this TCR beta chain was seen once. The source of the sample is a study of technical replicates of blood from a few donors. Profiling relied on immunoSEQ multiplex PCR, and the TCRdb table lists in-frame clones only, not all of them. There are tens of thousands of clones in the sample; about 92% occur only once, and about 0.27% lies in the top ten. The CDR3 length is 15 residues. Germline V gene lookup returns CDR1 SEHNR and CDR2 FQNEAQ (reference sequence). V was shortened by 1 base and J by 5 bases, with 11 bases between the two germline ends. The material sequenced was T cells isolated from PBMCs. The chain combines TRBV7-9 with TRBJ1-4; D gene ambiguous. The sequence derives from a human donor in good health. CDR3 in amino acids: CASSLVRTGNEKLFF. For the CDR3, the DNA is TGTGCCAGCAGCTTAGTCAGGACGGGAAATGAAAAACTGTTTTTT.